A single sample is the source of the 18 T cell receptor beta chains below, sequenced in a study of siplizumab effects on memory and regulatory T cells. Libraries were prepared by immunoSEQ multiplex PCR; TCRdb keeps only in-frame clonotypes and omits some of them. Of approximately 110,000 clones listed, about 93% are singletons. The sample comprised CD4+ T cells sorted from blood. The receptors were gathered from a human donor in good health.

The CDR3 sequence: CASSLTGVPTNEKLFF. For the CDR3, the DNA is TGTGCCAGCAGCCTTACAGGGGTCCCAACTAATGAAAAACTGTTTTTT. The rearrangement uses TRBV11-3 and TRBJ1-4; 7 bases map to TRBD1. After removal of 5 bases from V and 0 bases from J, the junction contained 6 bases not matched to a gene. The CDR3 consists of 16 residues. Germline V CDR1 and CDR2: SGHNT, YENEEA.

In DNA form, the CDR3 reads TGTGCCAGCAGTTTAACCGGGACTCCCGGGAAGGAGACCCAGTACTTC. Encoded protein: CASSLTGTPGKETQYF. The genes are TRBV27 and TRBJ2-5; perhaps TRBD2 as D (6 bases). This CDR3 has 16 amino acids. Germline V lookup: CDR1 MNHEY, CDR2 SMNVEV (reference sequence). The germline V and J ends were trimmed by 2 bases and 5 bases, with 18 bases remaining between them.

The gene calls are TRBV5-4 and TRBJ2-2, with 9 bases lining up with TRBD1. This CDR3 spans 14 amino acids. CDR1 SGHNT and CDR2 YYREEE come from the germline V gene (reference sequence). V lost 3 bases, J lost 11 bases, and 8 bases stayed unmatched. Here the CDR3 DNA reads TGTGCCAGCAGCTCGAAACAGGGGGCTGATGAGCTGTTTTTT. Its translation is CASSSKQGADELFF.

The V and J genes are TRBV30 and TRBJ1-3; the D is unclear. V lost 7 bases, J lost 0 bases, and 13 bases lay in between. CDR1 and CDR2 from the germline V gene are GTSNPN and SVGIG (reference sequence). The CDR3 is 14 amino acids. The CDR3 is CASTKAGSGNTIYF. CDR3 nucleotides: TGTGCCTCCACAAAGGCCGGCTCTGGAAACACCATATATTTT. Together with reference TRBV30 and TRBJ1-3, the CDR3 gives the full variable domain: SQTIHQWPATLVQPVGSPLSLECTVEGTSNPNLYWYRQAAGRGLQLLFYSVGIGQISSEVPQNLSASRPQDRQFILSSKKLLLSDSGFYLCASTKAGSGNTIYFGEGSWLTVV.

The chain uses TRBV2 and TRBJ1-1; D remains ambiguous. Trimming left V 1 base short and J 6 bases short, with 12 bases between. This CDR3 is built from 14 residues. Germline lookup yields CDR1 SNHLY and CDR2 FYNNEI. The CDR3 region has the DNA TGTGCCAGCAGTGAAGGAGCCCTGAGGGCTGAAGCTTTCTTT. It codes for CASSEGALRAEAFF. The variable domain in full, completed from reference TRBV2 and TRBJ1-1, reads EPEVTQTPSHQVTQMGQEVILRCVPISNHLYFYWYRQILGQKVEFLVSFYNNEISEKSEIFDDQFSVERPDGSNFTLKIRSTKLEDSAMYFCASSEGALRAEAFFGQGTRLTVV.

This chain joins TRBV18 and TRBJ1-2; D uncertain. Germline V CDR1 and CDR2: KGHSH, LQKENI. This CDR3 has 16 residues. V lost 0 bases to trimming and J lost 2 bases, with 13 bases between them. The CDR3 coding sequence is TGTGCCAGCTCACCACCTCAATGGGAGGGCAACTATGGCTACACCTTC. Residues: CASSPPQWEGNYGYTF. The full variable domain, with the rest looked up from reference TRBV18 and TRBJ1-2, is NAGVMQNPRHLVRRRGQEARLRCSPMKGHSHVYWYRQLPEEGLKFMVYLQKENIIDESGMPKERFSAEFPKEGPSILRIQQVVRGDSAAYFCASSPPQWEGNYGYTFGSGTRLTVV.

V and J are TRBV5-4 and TRBJ1-1; a weak D match, TRBD1 (6 bases). Germline CDR1 SGHNT, CDR2 YYREEE (reference sequence). The V end lost 0 bases, the J end lost 0 bases, and 12 bases lay between the germline ends. The CDR3 totals 16 residues. The CDR3 loop is CASSLGSGGLNTEAFF. CDR3 nucleotides: TGTGCCAGCAGCTTGGGTTCGGGGGGCCTGAACACTGAAGCTTTCTTT.

This rearrangement joins TRBV19 to TRBJ1-4, with D unresolved. V dropped 7 bases and J dropped 0 bases, with 12 bases sitting between them. The V gene's germline CDR1 is LNHDA and CDR2 SQIVND (reference sequence). The CDR3 length is 15 residues. The CDR3 nucleotides read TGTGCCAGTACTCTTAACAGTGCAACTAATGAAAAACTGTTTTTT. This gives the protein CASTLNSATNEKLFF.

V gene TRBV10-1 combines with J gene TRBJ2-7, with 8 bases that match TRBD1. CDR3 length: 15 residues. Germline V lookup: CDR1 WNHNN, CDR2 SYGVQD (reference sequence). V shed 0 bases, J shed 1 base, and the junction held 2 bases outside the gene matches. The CDR3 DNA is TGCGCCAGCAGTGAGTCGGGGGACAGGTCCTACGAGCAGTACTTC. This gives the protein CASSESGDRSYEQYF.

J is TRBJ2-3 and V is TRBV5-1, with 10 bases identical to TRBD2. J lost 3 bases, V lost 2 bases, and 3 bases had no gene match. This CDR3 spans 15 amino acids. From germline, CDR1 is SGHRS and CDR2 YFSETQ. The CDR3 region is CASSFSGRSTDTQYF. The CDR3 coding sequence is TGCGCCAGCAGCTTTAGCGGGAGGAGTACAGATACGCAGTATTTT.

This rearrangement joins TRBV4-2 to TRBJ1-4; 8 positions match TRBD1. The germline V gene has CDR1 LGHNA and CDR2 YNFKEQ. CDR3 length: 18 amino acids. V was pared by 0 bases and J by 5 bases, with 11 bases of the junction left unmatched. CDR3 sequence (DNA): TGTGCCAGCAGCCAAGATTTGGACAGGGCCTTCAAGAATGAAAAACTGTTTTTT. Encoded protein: CASSQDLDRAFKNEKLFF.

V usage is TRBV10-3 and J usage is TRBJ2-1; D might be TRBD1 or TRBD2, each matching 5 bases. The CDR3 loop spans 14 amino acids. The germline V and J ends were trimmed by 2 bases and 6 bases, with 11 bases remaining between them. Germline CDR1 is ENHRY and CDR2 is SYGVKD. The CDR3 reads CAISEAGSGNEQFF. CDR3 DNA sequence: TGTGCCATCAGTGAGGCAGGGAGTGGCAATGAGCAGTTCTTC.

The chain employs TRBV11-2 and TRBJ2-7, with D possibly TRBD1 on 5 matching bases. CDR1 is SGHAT, CDR2 FQNNGV, per germline. Between the trimmed V and J ends, which lost 5 bases and 3 bases, there was a span of 11 bases. The CDR3 length is 13 residues. In DNA, the CDR3 is TGTGCCAGCAGCAGCCCAGGGTTCTACGAGCAGTACTTC. Residues: CASSSPGFYEQYF.

The rearrangement links TRBV11-2 to TRBJ1-1, with 10 positions matching TRBD1. The V segment lost 0 bases and the J segment 4 bases; nucleotides outside the gene matches: 5. The CDR3 length is 16 residues. The V gene's germline CDR1 is SGHAT and CDR2 FQNNGV. CDR3 region: CASSLDPGQGSTEAFF. The CDR3 DNA sequence: TGTGCCAGCAGCTTAGATCCGGGACAGGGGAGCACTGAAGCTTTCTTT.

The chain links TRBV10-1 to TRBJ1-5, with TRBD1 as a possible D gene (5 bases). The CDR3 loop spans 12 amino acids. Trimming stripped 1 base from V and 7 bases from J, with 5 bases between. The germline V gene has CDR1 WNHNN and CDR2 SYGVQD (reference sequence). CDR3 protein: CASSEWGQPQHF. CDR3 sequence (DNA): TGCGCCAGCAGTGAGTGGGGGCAGCCCCAGCATTTT.

This chain joins TRBV5-4 and TRBJ1-1; 11 bases are shared with TRBD1. CDR1 and CDR2 from the germline V gene are SGHNT and YYREEE (reference sequence). The CDR3 contains 14 residues. Trimming took 5 bases from V and 6 from J; bases not matched to a gene: 6. CDR3 sequence reads: CASRAGQGAAEAFF. The DNA of the CDR3 is TGTGCCAGCAGGGCCGGACAGGGGGCCGCTGAAGCTTTCTTT.

The chain uses TRBV11-3 and TRBJ1-3, with 10 bases that match TRBD1. V lost 5 bases to trimming and J lost 2 bases; unmatched junction nucleotides: 3. CDR3 length: 15 amino acids. Germline values: CDR1 SGHNT, CDR2 YENEEA. Here the CDR3 DNA reads TGTGCCAGCAGCCCTGGGACAGGGGCTGGAAACACCATATATTTT. Its protein is CASSPGTGAGNTIYF.

The chain has TRBV10-3 and TRBJ2-5; D gene ambiguous. Germline loops: CDR1 ENHRY, CDR2 SYGVKD. This CDR3 comprises 12 residues. V lost 8 bases and J 2 bases, leaving 9 bases between the germline ends. In nucleotides, the CDR3 is TGTGCCATCGGTGGGTCTCAAGAGACCCAGTACTTC. It is translated as CAIGGSQETQYF.